The clone carrying this T cell receptor (beta chain) was found many times. Its specificity is not known. The CDR3 covers 12 residues. The germline CDR1 and CDR2 sequences are MDHEN and SYDVKM. Deletions cut 1 base from V and 9 bases from J, with 9 bases between. From RNA transcripts, TCR beta CDR3 regions were amplified. When the TCR CDR3 underwent first-round RT-PCR, the HTBI primer set was used. Using its own MiXCR run on the multiplex PCR reads, TCRdb lists one record per CDR3 protein. The table has fewer than 650,000 distinct CDR3 sequences, roughly 15% seen once; the top ten hold 3.5% to 4.5%. These data originate in a study of T cells in Graves' hyperthyroidism and ophthalmopathy. Patients with ophthalmopathy all had a Clinical Activity Score of at least 3, a NOSPECS grade of at least 4 and duration under 3 months. Diagnosis relied on clinical symptoms, serum thyroxine and TRAb, thyroid ultrasound and orbital computed tomography. Source material for PBMCs was over 7.5 ml fresh peripheral blood.

Study-level results: Blood samples included most of the expanded thyroid clonotypes exceeding 0.001.

The sequence derives from a woman in her thirties or forties with Graves' ophthalmopathy. V gene TRBV28 combines with J gene TRBJ2-5; possibly TRBD2 for D (5 bases). Sequencing was carried out using blood. The DNA for the CDR3 is TGTGCCAGCAGTTTATCGGAGGCGGCCCAGTACTTC. This translates into CASSLSEAAQYF.